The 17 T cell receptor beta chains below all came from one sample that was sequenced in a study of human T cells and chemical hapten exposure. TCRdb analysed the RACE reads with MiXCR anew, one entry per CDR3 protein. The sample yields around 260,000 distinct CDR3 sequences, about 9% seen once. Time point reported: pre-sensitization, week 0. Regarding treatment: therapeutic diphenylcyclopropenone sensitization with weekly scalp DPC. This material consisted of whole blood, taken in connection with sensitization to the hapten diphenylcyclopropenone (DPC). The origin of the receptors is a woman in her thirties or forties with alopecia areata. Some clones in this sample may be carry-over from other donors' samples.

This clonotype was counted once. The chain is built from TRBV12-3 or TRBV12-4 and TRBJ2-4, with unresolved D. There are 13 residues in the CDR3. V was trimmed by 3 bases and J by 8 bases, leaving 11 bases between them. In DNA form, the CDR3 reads TGTGCCAGCAGTTTTTTGGGGATCGACATTCAGTACTTC. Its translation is CASSFLGIDIQYF.

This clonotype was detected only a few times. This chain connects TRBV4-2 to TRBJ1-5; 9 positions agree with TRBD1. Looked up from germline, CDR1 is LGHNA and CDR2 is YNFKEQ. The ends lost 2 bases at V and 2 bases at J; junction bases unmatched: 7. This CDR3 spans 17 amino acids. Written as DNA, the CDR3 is TGTGCCAGCAGCCAAAACAGGGGGCTAGGAGGCAATCAGCCCCAGCATTTT. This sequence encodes CASSQNRGLGGNQPQHF.

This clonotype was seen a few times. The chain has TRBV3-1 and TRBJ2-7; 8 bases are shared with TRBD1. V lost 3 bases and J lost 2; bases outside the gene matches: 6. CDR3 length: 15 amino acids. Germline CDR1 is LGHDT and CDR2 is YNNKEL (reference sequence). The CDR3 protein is CASSQVGQGTYEQYF. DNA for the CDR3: TGTGCCAGCAGCCAGGTCGGACAGGGAACCTACGAGCAGTACTTC.

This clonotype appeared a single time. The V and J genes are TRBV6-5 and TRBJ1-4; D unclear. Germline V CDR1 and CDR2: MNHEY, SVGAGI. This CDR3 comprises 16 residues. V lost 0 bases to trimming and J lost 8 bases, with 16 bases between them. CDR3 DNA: TGTGCCAGCAGTTACTCGACACCCATTGCTGGCGAAAAACTGTTTTTT. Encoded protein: CASSYSTPIAGEKLFF.

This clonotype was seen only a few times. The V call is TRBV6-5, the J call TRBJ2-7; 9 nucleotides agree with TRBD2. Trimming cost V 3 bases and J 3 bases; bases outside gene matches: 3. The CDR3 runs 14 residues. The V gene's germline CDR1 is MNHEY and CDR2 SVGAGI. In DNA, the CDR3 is TGTGCCAGCAGTTATAGCGGGAGTGGCTACGAGCAGTACTTC. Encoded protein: CASSYSGSGYEQYF.

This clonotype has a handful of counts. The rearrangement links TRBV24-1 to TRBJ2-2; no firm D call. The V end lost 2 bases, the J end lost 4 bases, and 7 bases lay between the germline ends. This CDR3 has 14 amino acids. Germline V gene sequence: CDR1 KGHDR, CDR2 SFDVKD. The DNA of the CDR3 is TGTGCCACCAGTGATTGGAGAGGCACCGGGGAGCTGTTTTTT. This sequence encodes CATSDWRGTGELFF.

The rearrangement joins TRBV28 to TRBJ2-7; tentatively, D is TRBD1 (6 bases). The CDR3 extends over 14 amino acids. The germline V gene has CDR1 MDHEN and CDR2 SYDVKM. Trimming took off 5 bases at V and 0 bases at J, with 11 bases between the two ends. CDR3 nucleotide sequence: TGTGCCAGCAGTGGCAGGGGATCCTCCTACGAGCAGTACTTC. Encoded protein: CASSGRGSSYEQYF.

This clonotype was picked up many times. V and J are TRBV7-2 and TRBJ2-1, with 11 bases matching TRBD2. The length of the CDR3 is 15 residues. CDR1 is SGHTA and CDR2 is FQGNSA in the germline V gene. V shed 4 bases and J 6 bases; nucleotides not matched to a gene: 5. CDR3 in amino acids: CASSSGLAEGNEQFF. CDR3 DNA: TGTGCCAGCAGCTCGGGACTAGCGGAGGGCAATGAGCAGTTCTTC.

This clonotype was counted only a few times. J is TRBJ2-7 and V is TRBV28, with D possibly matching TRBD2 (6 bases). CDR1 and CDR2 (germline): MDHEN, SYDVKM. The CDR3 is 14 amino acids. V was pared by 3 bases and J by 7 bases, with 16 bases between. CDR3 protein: CASSFGGNVREQYF. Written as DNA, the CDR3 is TGTGCCAGCAGTTTTGGCGGGAATGTGCGGGAGCAGTACTTC.

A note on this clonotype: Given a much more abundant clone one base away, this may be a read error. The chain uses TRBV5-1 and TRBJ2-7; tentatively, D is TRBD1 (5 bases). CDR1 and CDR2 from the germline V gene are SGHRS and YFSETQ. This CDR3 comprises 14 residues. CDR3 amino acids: CVSSLVGELYEQYF. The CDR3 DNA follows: TGCGTCAGCAGCTTGGTAGGGGAACTTTACGAGCAGTACTTC.

CDR3 protein: CATSDYRGVGPGELFF. In nucleotides, the CDR3 is TGTGCCACCAGTGATTACAGGGGAGTTGGTCCCGGGGAGCTGTTTTTT. V usage is TRBV24-1 and J usage is TRBJ2-2; 7 bases fit TRBD1. The germline CDR1 and CDR2 sequences are KGHDR and SFDVKD. The CDR3 consists of 16 residues. V was pared by 2 bases and J by 6 bases, with 8 bases of the junction left unmatched.

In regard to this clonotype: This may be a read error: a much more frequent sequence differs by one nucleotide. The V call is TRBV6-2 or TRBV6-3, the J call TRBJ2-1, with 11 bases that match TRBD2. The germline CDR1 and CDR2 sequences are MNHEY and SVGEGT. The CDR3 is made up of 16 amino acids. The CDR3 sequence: CPSRSLLAGEYNEQFF. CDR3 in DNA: TGTCCCAGCAGGTCCTTACTAGCGGGAGAGTACAATGAGCAGTTCTTC.

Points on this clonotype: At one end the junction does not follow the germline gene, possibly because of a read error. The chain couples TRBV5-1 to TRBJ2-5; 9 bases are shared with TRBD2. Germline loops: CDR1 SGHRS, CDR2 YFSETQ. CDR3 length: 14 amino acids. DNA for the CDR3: TGCGGCAGCAGCTCCGGGACTAGCAAAGAGACCCAGTACTTC. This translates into CGSSSGTSKETQYF.

The CDR3 DNA is TGCAGTGCTCCCCCCGGACTAGCGGACTACGAGCAGTACTTC. It yields the protein CSAPPGLADYEQYF. The J gene is TRBJ2-7, the V gene TRBV20-1; the match to TRBD2 covers 10 bases. The CDR3 covers 14 residues. From germline, CDR1 is DFQATT and CDR2 SNEGSKA (reference sequence). The trim removed 5 bases at V and 3 bases at J, leaving 7 bases unmatched.

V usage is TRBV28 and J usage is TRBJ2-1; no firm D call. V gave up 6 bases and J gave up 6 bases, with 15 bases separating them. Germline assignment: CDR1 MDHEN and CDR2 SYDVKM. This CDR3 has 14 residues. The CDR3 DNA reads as TGTGCCAGCAGCCGACCCCTGGGTAGCAATGAGCAGTTCTTC. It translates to CASSRPLGSNEQFF.

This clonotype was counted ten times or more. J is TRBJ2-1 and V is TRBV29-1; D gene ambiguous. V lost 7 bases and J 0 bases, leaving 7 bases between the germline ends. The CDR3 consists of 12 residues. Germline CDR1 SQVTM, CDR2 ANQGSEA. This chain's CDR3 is CSGSYSYNEQFF. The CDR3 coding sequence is TGCAGCGGTTCATACTCCTACAATGAGCAGTTCTTC.

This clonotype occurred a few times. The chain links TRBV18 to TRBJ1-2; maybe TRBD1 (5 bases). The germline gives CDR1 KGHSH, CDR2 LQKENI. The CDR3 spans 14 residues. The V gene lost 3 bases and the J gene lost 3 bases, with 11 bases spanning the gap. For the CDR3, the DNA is TGTGCCAGCTCACCCACAGAGACAGACTATGGCTACACCTTC. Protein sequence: CASSPTETDYGYTF.